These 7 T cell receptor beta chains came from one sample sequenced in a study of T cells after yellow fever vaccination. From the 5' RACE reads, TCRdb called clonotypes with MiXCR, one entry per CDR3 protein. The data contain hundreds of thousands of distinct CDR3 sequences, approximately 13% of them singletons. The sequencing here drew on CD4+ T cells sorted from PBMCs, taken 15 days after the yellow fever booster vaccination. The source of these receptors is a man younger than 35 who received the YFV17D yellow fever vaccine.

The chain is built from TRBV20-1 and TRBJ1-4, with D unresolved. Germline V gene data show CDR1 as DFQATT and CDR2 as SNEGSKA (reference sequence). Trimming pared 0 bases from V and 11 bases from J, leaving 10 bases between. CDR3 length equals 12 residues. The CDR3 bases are TGCAGTGCTAGAGATAGAATAGGGAAACTGTTTTTT. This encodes CSARDRIGKLFF.

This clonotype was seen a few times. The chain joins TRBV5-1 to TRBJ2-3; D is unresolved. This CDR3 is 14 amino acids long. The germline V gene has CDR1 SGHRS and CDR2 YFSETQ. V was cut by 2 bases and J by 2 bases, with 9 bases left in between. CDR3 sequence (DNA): TGCGCCAGCAGCTTAGACAAGCCCACAGATACGCAGTATTTT. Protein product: CASSLDKPTDTQYF.

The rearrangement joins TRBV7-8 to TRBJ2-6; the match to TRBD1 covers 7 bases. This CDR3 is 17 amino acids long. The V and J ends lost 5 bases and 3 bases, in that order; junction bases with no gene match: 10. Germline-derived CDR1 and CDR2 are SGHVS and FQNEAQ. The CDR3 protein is CASSQQGDPLGANVLTF. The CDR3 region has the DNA TGTGCCAGCAGCCAGCAGGGGGACCCCCTTGGGGCCAACGTCCTGACTTTC.

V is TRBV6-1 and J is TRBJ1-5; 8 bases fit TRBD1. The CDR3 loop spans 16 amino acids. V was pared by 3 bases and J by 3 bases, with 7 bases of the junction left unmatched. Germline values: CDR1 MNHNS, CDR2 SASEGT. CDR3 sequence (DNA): TGTGCCAGCAGTGACCCCGGGCAGGGGGCCAATCAGCCCCAGCATTTT. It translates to CASSDPGQGANQPQHF.

The CDR3 loop reads CASTGAGGNNEQFF. CDR3 DNA: TGTGCCAGCACGGGGGCCGGAGGAAACAATGAGCAGTTCTTC. V and J are TRBV2 and TRBJ2-1; D tentatively fits TRBD1 or TRBD2 (6 bases each). Trimming cost V 7 bases and J 5 bases, with 15 bases left between them. Germline CDR1 SNHLY, CDR2 FYNNEI. The CDR3 spans 14 residues.

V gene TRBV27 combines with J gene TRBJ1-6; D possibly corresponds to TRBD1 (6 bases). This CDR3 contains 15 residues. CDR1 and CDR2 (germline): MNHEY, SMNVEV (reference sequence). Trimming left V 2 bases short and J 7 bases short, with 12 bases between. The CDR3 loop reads CASSLRGLGNSPLHF. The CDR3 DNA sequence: TGTGCCAGCAGTTTAAGGGGGTTGGGGAATTCACCCCTCCACTTT.

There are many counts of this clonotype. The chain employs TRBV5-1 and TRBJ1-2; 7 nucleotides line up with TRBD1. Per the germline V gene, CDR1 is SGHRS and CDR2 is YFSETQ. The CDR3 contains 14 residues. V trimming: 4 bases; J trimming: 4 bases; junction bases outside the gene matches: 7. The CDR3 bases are TGCGCCAGCAGCCCCCGGGACAGTTCCTATGGCTACACCTTC. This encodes CASSPRDSSYGYTF.